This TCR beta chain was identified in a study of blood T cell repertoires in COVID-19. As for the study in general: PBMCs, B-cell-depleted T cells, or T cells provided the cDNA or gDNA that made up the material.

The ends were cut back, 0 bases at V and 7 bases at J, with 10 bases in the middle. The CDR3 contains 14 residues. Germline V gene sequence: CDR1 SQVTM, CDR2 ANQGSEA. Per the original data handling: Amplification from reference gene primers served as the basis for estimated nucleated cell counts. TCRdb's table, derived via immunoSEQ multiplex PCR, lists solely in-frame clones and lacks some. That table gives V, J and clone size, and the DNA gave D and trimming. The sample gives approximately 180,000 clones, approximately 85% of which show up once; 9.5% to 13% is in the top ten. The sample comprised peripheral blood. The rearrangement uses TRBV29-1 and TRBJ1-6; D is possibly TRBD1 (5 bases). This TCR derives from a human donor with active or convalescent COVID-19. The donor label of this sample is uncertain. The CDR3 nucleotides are TGCAGCGTTGAAGATTCAGGGCAGAATTCACCCCTCCACTTT. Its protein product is CSVEDSGQNSPLHF.